The rows below give T cell receptor beta chains drawn from one sample of a study of T cell repertoires in cytomegalovirus infection. MiXCR, run by TCRdb on the reads, gives a single entry per CDR3 protein. The sample shows about 310,000 distinct CDR3 sequences, around 10% of them seen only once. The material sequenced was PBMCs. The origin of the receptors is a human donor in good health (CMV status not recorded). Some clones in this sample may be carry-over from other donors' samples. CDR3s leave out the opening cysteine and the closing phenylalanine or tryptophan. A D gene is named only where the DNA matches it firmly. Rows may omit the clone size; those that give it use once, few, many or a size class.

>many|TRBV4-1|.
ASSQILGSNTGELF
>.|TRBV6-5|.
AGSSSGPRNTEAF
>many|TRBV10-3|.
AISEERYQPQH
>many|TRBV6-5|.
ASSYNRALSGANVLT
>many|TRBV5-1|TRBD1
ASSLAPRQGIYT
>many|TRBV20-1|TRBD2
SAELPGGPSPTTDTQY
>.|TRBV6-4|TRBD1
ASSEGQGKVT
>.|TRBV28|.
ASSFGRGGPRSQETQY
>.|TRBV9|.
ASRSGAQEGGELF
>many|TRBV6-2/TRBV6-3|.
ASSSARGEDYGYT
>many|TRBV27|.
ASSLNPSGVGANVLT
>.|TRBV2|.
ASSVNPNYGYT